The present TCR beta chain was sequenced within a study of brain metastases from non-small cell lung cancer. V lost 6 bases and J lost 10, with 12 bases in between. There are 10 residues in the CDR3. The V gene's germline CDR1 is SQVTM and CDR2 ANQGSEA. This clone was detected once. Only in-frame clones appear in the TCRdb table, and some are missing; sequencing was by immunoSEQ multiplex PCR. The sample carries roughly 2,000 clones, about 85% recorded once. The chain recombines TRBV29-1 with TRBJ1-2; D is perhaps TRBD1 (5 bases). The clonotype comes from a donor at least 40 years old with non-small cell lung cancer. Sequenced sample: tumor-adjacent normal tissue. In DNA, the CDR3 is TGCAGCGTGGGGGTGGGAGTCTACACCTTC. Protein sequence: CSVGVGVYTF.